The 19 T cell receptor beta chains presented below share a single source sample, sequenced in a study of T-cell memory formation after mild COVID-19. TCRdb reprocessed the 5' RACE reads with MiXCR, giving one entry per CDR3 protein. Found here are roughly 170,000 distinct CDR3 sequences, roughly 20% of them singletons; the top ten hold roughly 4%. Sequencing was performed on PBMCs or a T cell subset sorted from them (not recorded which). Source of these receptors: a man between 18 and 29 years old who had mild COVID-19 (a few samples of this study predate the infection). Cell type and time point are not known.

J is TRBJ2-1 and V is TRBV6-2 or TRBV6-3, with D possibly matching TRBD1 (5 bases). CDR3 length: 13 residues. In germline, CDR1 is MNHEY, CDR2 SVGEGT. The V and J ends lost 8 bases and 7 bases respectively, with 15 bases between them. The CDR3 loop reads CASGRGAANEQFF. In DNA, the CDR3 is TGTGCCAGCGGTCGTGGGGCTGCGAATGAGCAGTTCTTC.

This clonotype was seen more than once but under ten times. The CDR3 DNA reads as TGCGCCAGCAGCCTCCGGGACACGCAAGCAGCGGATACGCAGTATTTT. Its translation is CASSLRDTQAADTQYF. The chain links TRBV5-1 to TRBJ2-3; D is perhaps TRBD1 (6 bases). V shed 4 bases and J shed 6 bases, with 21 bases lying between them. The CDR3 is 16 residues long. Germline CDR1 SGHRS, CDR2 YFSETQ.

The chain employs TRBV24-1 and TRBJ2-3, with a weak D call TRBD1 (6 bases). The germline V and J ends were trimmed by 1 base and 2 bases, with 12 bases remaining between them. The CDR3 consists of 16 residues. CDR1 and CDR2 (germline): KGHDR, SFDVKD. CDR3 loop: CATSDLGGGFTDTQYF. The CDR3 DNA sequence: TGTGCCACCAGTGATTTAGGTGGGGGCTTCACAGATACGCAGTATTTT.

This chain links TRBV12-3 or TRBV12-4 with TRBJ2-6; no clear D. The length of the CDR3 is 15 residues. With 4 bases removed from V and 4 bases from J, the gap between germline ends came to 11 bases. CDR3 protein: CASSSPGSGANVLTF. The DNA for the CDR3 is TGTGCCAGCAGTTCACCAGGATCCGGGGCCAACGTCCTGACTTTC.

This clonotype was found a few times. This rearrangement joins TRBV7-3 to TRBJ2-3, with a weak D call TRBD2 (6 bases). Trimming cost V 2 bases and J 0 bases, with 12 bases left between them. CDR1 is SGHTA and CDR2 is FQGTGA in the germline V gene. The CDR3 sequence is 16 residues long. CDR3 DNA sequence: TGTGCCAGCAGCTTACTAAAGCGGGTCAGCACAGATACGCAGTATTTT. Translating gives CASSLLKRVSTDTQYF.

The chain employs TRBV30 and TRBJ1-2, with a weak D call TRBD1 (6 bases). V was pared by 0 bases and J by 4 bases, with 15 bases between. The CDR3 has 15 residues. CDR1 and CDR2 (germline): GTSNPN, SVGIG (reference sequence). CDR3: CAWSVMAGDAYGYTF. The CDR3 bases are TGTGCCTGGAGTGTAATGGCAGGGGACGCCTATGGCTACACCTTC. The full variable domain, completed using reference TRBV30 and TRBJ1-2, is SQTIHQWPATLVQPVGSPLSLECTVEGTSNPNLYWYRQAAGRGLQLLFYSVGIGQISSEVPQNLSASRPQDRQFILSSKKLLLSDSGFYLCAWSVMAGDAYGYTFGSGTRLTVV.

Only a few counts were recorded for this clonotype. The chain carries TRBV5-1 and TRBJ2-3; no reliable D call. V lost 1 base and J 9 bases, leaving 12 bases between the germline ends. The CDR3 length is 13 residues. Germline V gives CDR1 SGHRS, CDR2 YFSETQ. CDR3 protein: CASSLIRPETQYF. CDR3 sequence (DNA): TGCGCCAGCAGCTTGATCAGGCCGGAAACGCAGTATTTT.

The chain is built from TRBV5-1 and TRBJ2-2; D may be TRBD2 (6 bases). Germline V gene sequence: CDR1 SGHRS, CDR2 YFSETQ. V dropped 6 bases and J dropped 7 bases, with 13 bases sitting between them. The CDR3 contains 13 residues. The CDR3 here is CASNLRGGGELFF. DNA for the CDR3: TGCGCCAGCAATTTGCGGGGCGGCGGGGAGCTGTTTTTT. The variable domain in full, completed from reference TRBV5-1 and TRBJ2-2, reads KAGVTQTPRYLIKTRGQQVTLSCSPISGHRSVSWYQQTPGQGLQFLFEYFSETQRNKGNFPGRFSGRQFSNSRSEMNVSTLELGDSALYLCASNLRGGGELFFGEGSRLTVL.

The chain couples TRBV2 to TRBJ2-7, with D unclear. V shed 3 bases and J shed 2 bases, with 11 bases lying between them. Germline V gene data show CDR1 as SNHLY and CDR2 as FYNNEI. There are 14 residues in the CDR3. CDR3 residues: CASSEGHSTYEQYF. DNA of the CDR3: TGTGCCAGCAGTGAGGGCCATTCTACCTACGAGCAGTACTTC.

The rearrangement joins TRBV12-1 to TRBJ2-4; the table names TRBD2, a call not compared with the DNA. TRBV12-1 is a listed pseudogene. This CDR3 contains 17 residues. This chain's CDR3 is CASSFVGPSLAKNIQYF. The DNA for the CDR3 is TGTGCCAGCAGCTTTGTAGGTCCTAGCCTAGCCAAAAACATTCAGTACTTC.

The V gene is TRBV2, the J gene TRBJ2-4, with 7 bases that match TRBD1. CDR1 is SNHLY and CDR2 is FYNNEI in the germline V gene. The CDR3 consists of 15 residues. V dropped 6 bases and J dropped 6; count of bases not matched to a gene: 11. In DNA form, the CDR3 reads TGTGCCAGCAGCCTAAGGGGGACAGCTCGAAACATTCAGTACTTC. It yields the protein CASSLRGTARNIQYF.

As DNA, the CDR3 is TGTGCCACCGGACAGGGGTCCTACAATGAGCAGTTCTTC. Protein product: CATGQGSYNEQFF. The chain uses TRBV2 and TRBJ2-1, with 9 bases lining up with TRBD1. V gave up 10 bases and J gave up 1 base; unmatched junction bases: 2. Germline CDR1 SNHLY, CDR2 FYNNEI. This CDR3 contains 13 residues.

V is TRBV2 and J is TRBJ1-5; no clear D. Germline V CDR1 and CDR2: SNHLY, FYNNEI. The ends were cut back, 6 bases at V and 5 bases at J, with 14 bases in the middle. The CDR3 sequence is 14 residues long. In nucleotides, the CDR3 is TGTGCCAGCAGGAGAAGGTTTATGGATCAGCCCCAGCATTTT. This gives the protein CASRRRFMDQPQHF.

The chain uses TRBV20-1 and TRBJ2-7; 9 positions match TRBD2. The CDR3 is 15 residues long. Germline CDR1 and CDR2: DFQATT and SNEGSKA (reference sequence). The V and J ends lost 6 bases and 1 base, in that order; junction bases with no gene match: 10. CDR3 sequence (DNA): TGCAGTGCAGGGTCGCGACTAGCGGATTCCTACGAGCAGTACTTC. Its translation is CSAGSRLADSYEQYF.

The DNA of the CDR3 is TGTGCCTGGGACAGGATGAACACTGAAGCTTTCTTT. Amino acid sequence: CAWDRMNTEAFF. The chain combines TRBV30 with TRBJ1-1, with a weak D call TRBD1 (6 bases). This CDR3 contains 12 residues. V lost 5 bases, J lost 0 bases, and 7 bases lay in between. Germline V gives CDR1 GTSNPN, CDR2 SVGIG (reference sequence).

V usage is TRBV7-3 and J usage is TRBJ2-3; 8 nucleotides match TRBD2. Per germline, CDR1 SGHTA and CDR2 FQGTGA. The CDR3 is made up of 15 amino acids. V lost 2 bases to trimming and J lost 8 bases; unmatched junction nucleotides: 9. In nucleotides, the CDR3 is TGTGCCAGCAGCTTACGGGGGGGCGCCGCTGGTACGCAGTATTTT. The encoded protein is CASSLRGGAAGTQYF. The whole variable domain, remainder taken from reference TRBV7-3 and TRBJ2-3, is GAGVSQTPSNKVTEKGKYVELRCDPISGHTALYWYRQSLGQGPEFLIYFQGTGAADDSGLPNDRFFAVRPEGSVSTLKIQRTERGDSAVYLCASSLRGGAAGTQYFGPGTRLTVL.

The CDR3 protein is CASSLGQGAYQPQHF. The CDR3 nucleotides read TGCGCCAGCAGCTTAGGACAGGGGGCTTATCAGCCCCAGCATTTT. The rearrangement links TRBV5-1 to TRBJ1-5; 11 positions match TRBD1. Germline V CDR1 and CDR2: SGHRS, YFSETQ. J lost 5 bases, V lost 2 bases, and 3 bases had no gene match. The CDR3 is 15 amino acids.

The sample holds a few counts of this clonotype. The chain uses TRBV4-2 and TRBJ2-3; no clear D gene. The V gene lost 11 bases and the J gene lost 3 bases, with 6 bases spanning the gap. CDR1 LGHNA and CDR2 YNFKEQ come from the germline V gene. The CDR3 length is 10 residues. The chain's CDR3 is CASRTDTQYF. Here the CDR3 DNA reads TGTGCCTCCAGGACAGATACGCAGTATTTT.

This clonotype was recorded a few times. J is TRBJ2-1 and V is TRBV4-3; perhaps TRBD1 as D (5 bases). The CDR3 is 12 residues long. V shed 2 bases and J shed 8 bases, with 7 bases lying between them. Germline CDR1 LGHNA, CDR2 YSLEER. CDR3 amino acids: CASSQIRDEQFF. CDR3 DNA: TGCGCCAGCAGCCAAATCAGGGATGAGCAGTTCTTC.